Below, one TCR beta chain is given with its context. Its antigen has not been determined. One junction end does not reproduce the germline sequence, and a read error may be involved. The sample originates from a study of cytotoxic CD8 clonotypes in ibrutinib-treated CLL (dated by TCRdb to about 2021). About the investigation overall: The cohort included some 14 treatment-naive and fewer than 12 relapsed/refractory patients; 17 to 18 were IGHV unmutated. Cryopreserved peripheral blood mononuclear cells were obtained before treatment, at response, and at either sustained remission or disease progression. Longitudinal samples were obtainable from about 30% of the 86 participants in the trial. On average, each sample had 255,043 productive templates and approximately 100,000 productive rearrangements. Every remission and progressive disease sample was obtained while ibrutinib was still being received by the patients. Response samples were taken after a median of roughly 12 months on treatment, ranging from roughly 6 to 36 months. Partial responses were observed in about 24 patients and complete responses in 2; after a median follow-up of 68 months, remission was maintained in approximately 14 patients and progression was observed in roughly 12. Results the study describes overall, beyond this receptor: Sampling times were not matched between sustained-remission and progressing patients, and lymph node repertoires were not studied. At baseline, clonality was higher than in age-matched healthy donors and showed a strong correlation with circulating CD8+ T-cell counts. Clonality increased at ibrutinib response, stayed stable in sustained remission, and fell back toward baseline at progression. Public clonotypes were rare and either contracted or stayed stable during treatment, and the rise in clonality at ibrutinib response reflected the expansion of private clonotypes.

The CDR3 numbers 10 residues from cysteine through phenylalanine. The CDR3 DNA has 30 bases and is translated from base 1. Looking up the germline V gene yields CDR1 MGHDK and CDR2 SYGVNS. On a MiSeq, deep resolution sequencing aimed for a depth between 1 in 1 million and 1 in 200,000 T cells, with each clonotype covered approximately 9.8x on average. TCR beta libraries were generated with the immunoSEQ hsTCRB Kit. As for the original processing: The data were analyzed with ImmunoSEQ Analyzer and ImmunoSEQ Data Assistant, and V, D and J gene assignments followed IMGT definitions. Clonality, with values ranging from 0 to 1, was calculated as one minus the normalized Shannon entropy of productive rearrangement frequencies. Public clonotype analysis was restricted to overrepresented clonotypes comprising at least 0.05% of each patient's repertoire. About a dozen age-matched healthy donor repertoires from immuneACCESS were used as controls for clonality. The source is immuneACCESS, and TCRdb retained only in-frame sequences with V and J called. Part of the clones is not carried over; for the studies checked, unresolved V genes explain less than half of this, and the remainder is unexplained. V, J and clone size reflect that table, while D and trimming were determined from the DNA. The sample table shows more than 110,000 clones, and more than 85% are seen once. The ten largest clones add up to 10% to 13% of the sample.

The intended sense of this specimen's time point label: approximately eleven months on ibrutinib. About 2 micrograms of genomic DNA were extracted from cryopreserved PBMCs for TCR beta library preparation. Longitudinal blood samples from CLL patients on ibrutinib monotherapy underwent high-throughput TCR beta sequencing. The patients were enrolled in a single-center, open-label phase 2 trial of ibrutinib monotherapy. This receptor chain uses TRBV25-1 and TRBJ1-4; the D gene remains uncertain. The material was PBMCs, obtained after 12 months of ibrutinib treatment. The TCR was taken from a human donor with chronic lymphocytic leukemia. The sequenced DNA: TGTGCCAGCAAGACCGGGAAGGCTCGTTTT. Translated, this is CASKTGKARF.